The 26 T cell receptor beta chains reported below all come from one sample, sequenced in a study of T cells in Graves' hyperthyroidism and ophthalmopathy. Regions amplified from RNA transcripts were the TCR beta CDR3 regions. HTBI primers were employed in a first-round RT-PCR of the TCR CDR3. TCRdb re-derived calls from the multiplex PCR reads in MiXCR, one entry per CDR3 protein. The table includes fewer than 400,000 distinct CDR3 sequences, over 13% detected once. Specimen: blood. The receptors originated from a man aged 50-60 years with Graves' ophthalmopathy.

This clonotype was detected only a few times. The chain recombines TRBV20-1 with TRBJ2-5; a possible D gene is TRBD2 (5 bases). V lost 5 bases, J lost 5 bases, and 18 bases lay in between. Germline CDR1 is DFQATT and CDR2 is SNEGSKA (reference sequence). This CDR3 spans 14 amino acids. The CDR3: CSAQGGGRGETQYF. CDR3 DNA sequence: TGCAGTGCTCAAGGTGGCGGCCGCGGGGAGACCCAGTACTTC.

The chain uses TRBV6-2 or TRBV6-3 and TRBJ1-2; TRBD1 is a possible D gene (5 bases). There are 14 residues in the CDR3. Trimming shortened V by 0 bases and J by 4 bases, and 9 bases separated the two germline ends. The germline V gene encodes CDR1 MNHEY and CDR2 SVGEGT. The CDR3 loop is CASSYSDDSYGYTF. The CDR3 DNA reads as TGTGCCAGCAGTTACTCCGATGACAGCTATGGCTACACCTTC.

About this clonotype itself: A much larger clone lies one base from this, so it may be a read error. The CDR3 end shows no conserved phenylalanine or tryptophan, and so a read error is likely. This chain links TRBV3-1 with TRBJ1-2; D unclear. The V gene's germline CDR1 is LGHDT and CDR2 YNNKEL (reference sequence). The CDR3 contains 15 residues. Trimming took off 2 bases at V and 8 bases at J, with 18 bases between the two ends. As DNA, the CDR3 is TGTGCCAGCAGCCAACGCCGAATGAGGCAGCAGGGCTACACCCTC. Its translation is CASSQRRMRQQGYTL.

This clonotype has more than one count but fewer than ten. V and J are TRBV6-4 and TRBJ1-5; no clear D gene. The CDR3 extends over 13 amino acids. V was clipped by 6 bases and J by 9 bases, with 15 bases between them. Germline CDR1 and CDR2: MRHNA and SNTAGT. In DNA, the CDR3 is TGTGCCAGCAGCCGGAAGAAATTTTTGCCCCAGCATTTT. It specifies CASSRKKFLPQHF.

Of note for this clonotype: An end of the junction does not agree with germline; a read error may underlie this. The V and J genes are TRBV28 and TRBJ1-2; D is unclear. Germline-derived CDR1 and CDR2 are MDHEN and SYDVKM. The length of the CDR3 is 14 residues. CDR3 bases: TGTGCCAGCAGTCCCTCGGATGGAACCTATGGCTGCACCTTC. This encodes CASSPSDGTYGCTF.

This chain joins TRBV28 and TRBJ2-3; 14 bases align to TRBD2. The CDR3 extends over 17 amino acids. With 7 bases clipped from V and 4 bases from J, the junction kept 10 bases outside the gene matches. Germline V lookup: CDR1 MDHEN, CDR2 SYDVKM. CDR3 in DNA: TGTGCCAGCAAGGGGGGACTAGCGGGAGTCTCAGCAGATACGCAGTATTTT. This encodes CASKGGLAGVSADTQYF.

This clonotype has ten or more counts. The J gene is TRBJ1-1, the V gene TRBV19; tentatively, D is TRBD1 (6 bases). The CDR3 runs to 15 residues. V shed 3 bases and J shed 1 base, with 12 bases lying between them. CDR1 and CDR2 (germline): LNHDA, SQIVND (reference sequence). CDR3 DNA: TGTGCCAGTAGTATTATGGGGGGCGCGAACACTGAAGCTTTCTTT. Translation: CASSIMGGANTEAFF.

This clonotype has just a few counts. The chain joins TRBV7-3 to TRBJ2-1; 12 bases are a match to TRBD2. V was clipped by 2 bases and J by 7 bases; unmatched bases: 12. The CDR3 contains 18 residues. From germline, CDR1 is SGHTA and CDR2 FQGTGA. CDR3 region: CASSLGGLAGGPGNEQFF. DNA for the CDR3: TGTGCCAGCAGCTTAGGGGGTCTAGCGGGAGGGCCTGGTAATGAGCAGTTCTTC.

This clonotype was picked up a small number of times. The genes are TRBV6-1 and TRBJ2-3; TRBD2 is a possible D gene (6 bases). This CDR3 region has 13 residues. CDR1 MNHNS and CDR2 SASEGT come from the germline V gene. V lost 7 bases and J lost 8, with 16 bases in between. The CDR3 DNA reads as TGTGCCAGCATTGGCAGGGACTCCCGTACGCAGTATTTT. Residues: CASIGRDSRTQYF.

The J gene is TRBJ2-5, the V gene TRBV19; 13 positions match TRBD2. CDR3 size: 13 residues. Germline V gene sequence: CDR1 LNHDA, CDR2 SQIVND (reference sequence). Trimming removed 4 bases from V and 10 bases from J; junction bases left unmatched: 3. DNA of the CDR3: TGTGCCAGTAGTAAGACTAGCGGGAGGCACCAGTACTTC. Translated: CASSKTSGRHQYF.

The chain is built from TRBV7-9 and TRBJ1-4; TRBD1 agrees at 7 bases. Germline CDR1 reads SEHNR; CDR2 reads FQNEAQ (reference sequence). This CDR3 has 15 residues. The V and J ends lost 6 bases and 7 bases, in that order; junction bases with no gene match: 11. This chain's CDR3 is CASSPRQGGGEKLFF. The DNA for the CDR3 is TGTGCCAGCAGTCCGCGACAGGGCGGCGGTGAAAAACTGTTTTTT.

This clonotype appeared many times. CDR3 protein: CASSRMTGEKLFF. CDR3 nucleotides: TGCGCCAGCAGCCGAATGACTGGTGAAAAACTGTTTTTT. The gene calls are TRBV5-1 and TRBJ1-4; D is uncertain. CDR1 and CDR2 (germline): SGHRS, YFSETQ. Trimming stripped 4 bases from V and 7 bases from J, with 11 bases between. The CDR3 spans 13 residues.

In the case of this clonotype: Being one base from a much bigger clone, this may be a read error. The chain couples TRBV7-2 to TRBJ2-3, with D unclear. Trimming removed 5 bases at V and 0 bases at J, with 9 bases between. Germline-derived CDR1 and CDR2 are SGHTA and FQGNSA. The CDR3 is 14 residues long. In DNA form, the CDR3 reads TGTGCCAGCAGCCAAGGGTTTAGCACAGATACGCAGTATTTT. Encoded protein: CASSQGFSTDTQYF.

The gene calls are TRBV5-6 and TRBJ2-2, with D unclear. Germline assignment: CDR1 SGHDT and CDR2 YYEEEE. This CDR3 comprises 15 residues. The V and J ends lost 0 bases and 3 bases respectively, with 9 bases between them. The CDR3 reads CASSLAGLYTGELFF. DNA of the CDR3: TGTGCCAGCAGCTTGGCGGGTCTGTACACCGGGGAGCTGTTTTTT.

V usage is TRBV6-1 and J usage is TRBJ2-1; 9 nucleotides match TRBD2. With V trimmed by 4 bases and J by 7 bases, 8 bases remained unmatched. The germline CDR1 and CDR2 sequences are MNHNS and SASEGT. The CDR3 is made up of 15 amino acids. Here the CDR3 reads CASSGAGGLRNEQFF. The CDR3 nucleotides read TGTGCCAGCAGTGGGGCGGGGGGGTTGAGGAATGAGCAGTTCTTC.

Many counts were recorded for this clonotype. CDR3 DNA: TGTGCCAGCAGTCCTCCCGGCAGCCCAGGGTATGGCTACACCTTC. Residues: CASSPPGSPGYGYTF. This rearrangement joins TRBV6-2 or TRBV6-3 to TRBJ1-2, with D maybe TRBD1 (5 bases). V was cut by 5 bases and J by 5 bases, with 18 bases left in between. The CDR3 covers 15 residues. The germline gives CDR1 MNHEY, CDR2 SVGEGT.

In its sample, this clonotype was seen many times. This rearrangement joins TRBV27 to TRBJ1-1; D unresolved. The CDR3 sequence is 14 residues long. The germline V and J ends were trimmed by 2 bases and 5 bases, with 12 bases remaining between them. CDR1 is MNHEY and CDR2 is SMNVEV in the germline V gene (reference sequence). The CDR3 DNA reads TGTGCCAGCAGTTTAGACCCGGGGTGGACTGAAGCTTTCTTT. Translation gives CASSLDPGWTEAFF.

With regard to this clonotype: With a much larger clone just one base away, this may be a read error. The chain uses TRBV12-3 or TRBV12-4 and TRBJ2-7, with D uncertain. Near its end, the DNA agrees better with TRBJ2-1, so the J call may be wrong. The CDR3 is 12 amino acids. CDR3 coding DNA: TGTGCCAGCAGTTTTCCGTCCGACGAGCAGTTCTTC. Amino acid sequence: CASSFPSDEQFF.

This clonotype was seen repeatedly, ten times or more. The V gene is TRBV2, the J gene TRBJ2-1; tentative D call: TRBD2 (7 bases). Germline V gene sequence: CDR1 SNHLY, CDR2 FYNNEI. V was pared by 11 bases and J by 5 bases, with 19 bases between. The length of the CDR3 is 14 residues. In nucleotides, the CDR3 is TGTGCCCGCGGAAACAGCGGGACACACAATGAGCAGTTCTTC. It is translated as CARGNSGTHNEQFF. Looking up the rest from reference TRBV2 and TRBJ2-1 gives the full variable domain: EPEVTQTPSHQVTQMGQEVILRCVPISNHLYFYWYRQILGQKVEFLVSFYNNEISEKSEIFDDQFSVERPDGSNFTLKIRSTKLEDSAMYFCARGNSGTHNEQFFGPGTRLTVL.

This clonotype was counted many times. The rearrangement joins TRBV20-1 to TRBJ2-1, with 10 bases identical to TRBD2. This CDR3 spans 14 amino acids. V lost 3 bases to trimming and J lost 8 bases; unmatched junction nucleotides: 7. The germline gives CDR1 DFQATT, CDR2 SNEGSKA (reference sequence). The CDR3 region has the DNA TGCAGTGCTAGGGAAAGCGGGAGGGTCTATGAGCAGTTCTTC. Its protein is CSARESGRVYEQFF.

This clonotype was recorded many times. CDR3 region: CASSGSISYEQYF. CDR3 nucleotides: TGTGCCAGCAGTGGTTCCATCTCCTACGAGCAGTACTTC. The rearrangement links TRBV2 to TRBJ2-7; no definite D call. Looked up from germline, CDR1 is SNHLY and CDR2 is FYNNEI. Trimming cost V 4 bases and J 0 bases, with 7 bases left between them. This CDR3 has 13 amino acids.

This clonotype was picked up a small number of times. The chain joins TRBV24-1 to TRBJ2-1; TRBD2 is a possible D gene (5 bases). This CDR3 is 14 amino acids long. V was pared by 4 bases and J by 5 bases, with 11 bases between. Germline V gene lookup returns CDR1 KGHDR and CDR2 SFDVKD. The CDR3 here is CATSDQDWNNEQFF. The CDR3 coding sequence is TGTGCCACCAGTGACCAGGACTGGAACAATGAGCAGTTCTTC.

This clonotype was detected only a few times. V gene TRBV10-3 combines with J gene TRBJ1-2; tentatively, D is TRBD1 (5 bases). Germline values: CDR1 ENHRY, CDR2 SYGVKD. CDR3 length: 14 residues. Trimming cost V 10 bases and J 6 bases, with 21 bases left between them. DNA for the CDR3: TGTGCCAGCCTCCCCTGGGCCGACAGTAATGGCTACACCTTC. It is translated as CASLPWADSNGYTF.

This clonotype was detected a few times. The chain combines TRBV3-1 with TRBJ2-1; D gene ambiguous. V dropped 0 bases and J dropped 0 bases, with 6 bases sitting between them. Per germline, CDR1 LGHDT and CDR2 YNNKEL (reference sequence). The CDR3 covers 15 residues. CDR3 DNA sequence: TGTGCCAGCAGCCAAGATCTGTACTCCTACAATGAGCAGTTCTTC. This encodes CASSQDLYSYNEQFF.

The CDR3 here is CASSEAAGVGRPNEQFF. The CDR3 DNA follows: TGTGCCAGCAGTGAAGCAGCCGGGGTAGGTAGACCCAATGAGCAGTTCTTC. V usage is TRBV25-1 and J usage is TRBJ2-1, with D possibly TRBD2 on 5 matching bases. V lost 2 bases and J lost 6, with 20 bases in between. This CDR3 is 17 amino acids long. The V gene's germline CDR1 is MGHDK and CDR2 SYGVNS.

The chain joins TRBV15 to TRBJ2-7, with 8 bases matching TRBD2. The V gene end was trimmed by 3 bases and the J gene end by 5 bases; junction bases not matched to a gene: 3. CDR1 and CDR2 (germline): LNHNV, YYDKDF (reference sequence). CDR3 length equals 13 residues. CDR3 bases: TGTGCCACCAGCAGCCTAGCGGGCAACGAGCAGTACTTC. It specifies CATSSLAGNEQYF.